This T cell receptor (beta chain) was sequenced during a study of CD8 T cells in Susac syndrome. RNA was extracted with the RNeasy kit, and a quantity of roughly 0.45 to 1 ug was reverse transcribed using random hexamers. TCRdb re-analysed the immunoSEQ multiplex PCR reads in MiXCR, keeping a single row per CDR3 protein. The table has some 180,000 distinct CDR3 sequences, just under 95% seen once. Germline V lookup: CDR1 MNHEY, CDR2 SVGAGI. The V end lost 0 bases, the J end lost 9 bases, and 12 bases lay between the germline ends. The CDR3 consists of 14 residues. This clonotype was obtained from a human donor with Susac syndrome. Sequencing input: CD4+ T cells from PBMCs. The V gene is TRBV6-5, the J gene TRBJ2-1; weak D call: TRBD1 (6 bases). CDR3 protein: CASSYSRTASEQFF. For the CDR3, the DNA is TGTGCCAGCAGTTACTCTCGGACAGCTTCTGAGCAGTTCTTC.